Sequencing of this T cell receptor (beta chain) was carried out in a study of T cell responses to AZD1222 COVID-19 vaccine. Study-wide points: Nearly half of spike-specific TCRs reportedly target unmutated variant regions.

Generated by immunoSEQ multiplex PCR, the TCRdb table keeps only in-frame clones and is missing some. This sample has approximately 120,000 clones, with 80% to 90% found just once. Points on this clone: Antigen unknown.

This CDR3 region has 13 residues. V lost 6 bases to trimming and J lost 5 bases, with 11 bases between them. This rearrangement joins TRBV12-3 or TRBV12-4 to TRBJ2-1, with D hard to call. The receptor was isolated from an adult in good health. The specimen comprised peripheral blood, sampled on day 0 of MenACWY control vaccination. The CDR3, as DNA: TGTGCCAGCAGGAGCCCGCCCAACAATGAGCAGTTCTTC. Translation gives CASRSPPNNEQFF.